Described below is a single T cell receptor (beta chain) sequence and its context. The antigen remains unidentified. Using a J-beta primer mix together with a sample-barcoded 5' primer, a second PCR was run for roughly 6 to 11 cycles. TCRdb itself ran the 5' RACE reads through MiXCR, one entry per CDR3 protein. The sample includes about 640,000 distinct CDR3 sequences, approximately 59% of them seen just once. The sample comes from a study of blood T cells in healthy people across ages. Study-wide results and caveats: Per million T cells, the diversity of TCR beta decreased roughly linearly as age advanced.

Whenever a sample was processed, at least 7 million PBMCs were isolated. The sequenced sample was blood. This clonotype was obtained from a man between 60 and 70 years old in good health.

The CDR3 bases are TGTGCCAGCAGTTCGGGGGCCAAATCCTACGAGCAGTACTTC. Protein sequence: CASSSGAKSYEQYF. V gene TRBV27 combines with J gene TRBJ2-7; D tentatively reads TRBD1 or TRBD2 (6 bases each). Between the trimmed V and J ends, which lost 4 bases and 1 base, there was a span of 11 bases. The CDR3 is 14 amino acids. Germline CDR1 reads MNHEY; CDR2 reads SMNVEV (reference sequence).